This T cell receptor (beta chain) appears in the sequencing data of a study of blood T cell repertoires in COVID-19. Turning to the study itself: COVID-19 samples from acute and convalescent phases originated in the United States, Italy and Spain. T cells, B-cell-depleted T cells, or PBMCs supplied cDNA or gDNA.

Methods used by the authors: How many nucleated cells were present was estimated from reference gene primer amplification. Clones were read by immunoSEQ multiplex PCR, and TCRdb kept only the in-frame ones, dropping some. V and J calls and clone size follow that table, whereas D and trimming were derived from the DNA. The sample contains approximately 170,000 clones, 90% to 95% of which appear only once. Seattle enrolled patients during active infection and tracked them longitudinally. In germline, CDR1 is SGHNT, CDR2 YENEEA. The CDR3 loop spans 13 amino acids. Trimming left V 5 bases short and J 5 bases short, with 9 bases between.

The chain is built from TRBV11-3 and TRBJ2-2, with D perhaps matching TRBD2 (6 bases). The source of this sequence is a woman between 55 and 75 years old with COVID-19, enrolled during active disease. The sequencing input was peripheral blood. The CDR3 DNA reads TGTGCCAGCAGCCCTGGGGGGACCGGGGAGCTGTTTTTT. Protein product: CASSPGGTGELFF.